These 13 T cell receptor beta chains were sequenced from one sample in a study of blood T cell repertoires in COVID-19. Profiling relied on immunoSEQ multiplex PCR, and the TCRdb table lists in-frame clones only, not all of them. This table holds over 12,000 clones, 86% found once. Sequencing was done on a sample of peripheral blood. The source of these receptors is a human donor in a cohort sampled during active COVID-19.

The chain employs TRBV30 and TRBJ2-5; D may be TRBD2 (6 bases). Trimming shortened V by 4 bases and J by 2 bases, and 20 bases separated the two germline ends. Germline V CDR1 and CDR2: GTSNPN, SVGIG (reference sequence). The CDR3 is made up of 16 amino acids. The CDR3, as DNA: TGTGCCTGGAACCTGGGAGGCGGGTTACTACAAGAGACCCAGTACTTC. Translated: CAWNLGGGLLQETQYF.

This chain links TRBV7-2 with TRBJ2-7; 13 bases are shared with TRBD2. V was clipped by 1 base and J by 6 bases; unmatched bases: 6. The CDR3 sequence is 16 residues long. Germline assignment: CDR1 SGHTA and CDR2 FQGNSA. CDR3 sequence: CASSLGLAGGSLEQYF. For the CDR3, the DNA is TGTGCCAGCAGCTTAGGACTAGCGGGGGGCTCCCTCGAGCAGTACTTC.

This clone was seen once. The chain links TRBV5-1 to TRBJ2-4, with D maybe TRBD2 (5 bases). The CDR3 extends over 19 amino acids. V was clipped by 0 bases and J by 0 bases, with 19 bases between them. In germline, CDR1 is SGHRS, CDR2 YFSETQ. The CDR3 coding sequence is TGCGCCAGCAGCTTGGCCCACTCGGCGGGCGACCTAGCCAAAAACATTCAGTACTTC. Encoded protein: CASSLAHSAGDLAKNIQYF.

This chain joins TRBV5-1 and TRBJ1-6, with 7 bases lining up with TRBD1. J was trimmed by 9 bases and V by 4 bases; bases with no gene match: 10. This CDR3 has 15 amino acids. From germline, CDR1 is SGHRS and CDR2 YFSETQ. The CDR3 coding sequence is TGCGCCAGCAGCGATCAACAGGGGATGACTTCACCCCTCCACTTT. Translation: CASSDQQGMTSPLHF.

The J gene is TRBJ1-6, the V gene TRBV11-2; D perhaps matches TRBD1 (5 bases). V lost 6 bases, J lost 0 bases, and 9 bases lay in between. The CDR3 runs to 15 residues. Germline V CDR1 and CDR2: SGHAT, FQNNGV. In DNA form, the CDR3 reads TGTGCCAGCAGGAAACAGGCCTCCTATAATTCACCCCTCCACTTT. It encodes CASRKQASYNSPLHF.

The chain recombines TRBV4-3 with TRBJ1-6; TRBD1 aligns across 9 bases. Germline assignment: CDR1 LGHNA and CDR2 YSLEER. The junction had 12 bases not matched to a gene; V was cut back by 2 bases and J by 13 bases. This CDR3 spans 16 amino acids. CDR3 nucleotides: TGCGCCAGCAGCCAATATCTGGGACAGGGAGGTTCCCCCCTCCACTTT. This encodes CASSQYLGQGGSPLHF.

This sequence joins TRBV4-2 and TRBJ1-3; D possibly corresponds to TRBD1 (5 bases). Germline CDR1 LGHNA, CDR2 YNFKEQ. V was cut by 0 bases and J by 3 bases, with 12 bases left in between. The length of the CDR3 is 16 residues. CDR3 DNA: TGTGCCAGCAGCCAAGAGGGGGGGGGTAATGGAAACACCATATATTTT. As protein: CASSQEGGGNGNTIYF.

This chain joins TRBV7-3 and TRBJ2-5, with a tentative D call TRBD2 (7 bases). V lost 2 bases and J 4 bases, leaving 11 bases between the germline ends. CDR1 and CDR2 (germline): SGHTA, FQGTGA. The CDR3 spans 14 residues. The CDR3 sequence: CASSLGAGAETQYF. Here the CDR3 DNA reads TGTGCCAGCAGCTTAGGGGCGGGGGCAGAGACCCAGTACTTC.

This rearrangement joins TRBV5-6 to TRBJ2-3; D perhaps matches TRBD2 (6 bases). Germline V gives CDR1 SGHDT, CDR2 YYEEEE. Trimming took 5 bases from V and 4 from J, leaving 14 bases between them. The CDR3 spans 14 residues. The CDR3 spells CASRLQTRSDTQYF. CDR3 bases: TGTGCCAGCAGACTCCAGACTAGATCAGATACGCAGTATTTT.

V usage is TRBV5-6 and J usage is TRBJ1-2; D is unclear. Germline lookup yields CDR1 SGHDT and CDR2 YYEEEE. Trimming cost V 3 bases and J 3 bases, with 3 bases left between them. The CDR3 extends over 11 amino acids. Here the CDR3 DNA reads TGTGCCAGCAGCTCCTACTATGGCTACACCTTC. Translated, it gives CASSSYYGYTF.

V gene TRBV2 combines with J gene TRBJ1-4; 8 bases match TRBD1. The length of the CDR3 is 14 residues. Germline CDR1 and CDR2: SNHLY and FYNNEI. Germline trimming cut 6 bases from V and 8 bases from J; bases unmatched to any gene: 8. For the CDR3, the DNA is TGTGCCAGCAGCCAGCAGGGGGCCGGGGAAAAACTGTTTTTT. Its translation is CASSQQGAGEKLFF. Full variable domain (missing parts from reference TRBV2 and TRBJ1-4): EPEVTQTPSHQVTQMGQEVILRCVPISNHLYFYWYRQILGQKVEFLVSFYNNEISEKSEIFDDQFSVERPDGSNFTLKIRSTKLEDSAMYFCASSQQGAGEKLFFGSGTQLSVL.

This clone appeared once. This chain links TRBV5-5 with TRBJ2-5; D not resolved. The germline V gene has CDR1 SGHKS and CDR2 YYEKEE (reference sequence). V lost 4 bases to trimming and J lost 4 bases, with 8 bases between them. This CDR3 is 12 amino acids long. CDR3 sequence: CASSPNSETQYF. Here the CDR3 DNA reads TGTGCCAGCAGCCCTAACTCAGAGACCCAGTACTTC.

The chain uses TRBV18 and TRBJ2-5, with D possibly TRBD2 on 5 matching bases. The CDR3 length is 13 residues. V lost 4 bases, J lost 4 bases, and 10 bases lay in between. Germline V gives CDR1 KGHSH, CDR2 LQKENI. CDR3 bases: TGTGCCAGCTCACAACTAGGATTAGAGACCCAGTACTTC. It codes for CASSQLGLETQYF.